A selection of T cell receptor beta chains follows, all from one sample in a study of blood T cell repertoires in COVID-19. TCRdb keeps only in-frame clones here, not all; method: immunoSEQ multiplex PCR. The repertoire holds some 190,000 clones, around 80% seen once, with roughly 7.6% in the top ten. The specimen was peripheral blood. All receptors derive from a woman older than 75 with COVID-19, enrolled during active disease. Both conserved end residues are part of each CDR3. A D gene is named only where the DNA matches it firmly. Rows give clone size only sometimes, using once, few, many, or a class for an expanded clone.

>TRBV5-6|-|few|TRBJ1-5
CASSPGGPGGNQPQHF
TGTGCCAGCAGCCCGGGGGGGCCGGGGGGCAATCAGCCCCAGCATTTT
>TRBV11-1|-|-|TRBJ2-1
CASSLAGAPYNEQFF
TGTGCCAGCAGCTTAGCTGGGGCCCCCTACAATGAGCAGTTCTTC
>TRBV10-3|-|few|TRBJ2-5
CAISETSIETQYF
TGTGCCATCAGTGAGACTAGCATAGAGACCCAGTACTTC
>TRBV28|-|-|TRBJ1-5
CATRSNQPQHF
TGTGCCACCCGTAGCAATCAGCCCCAGCATTTT
>TRBV5-1|-|-|TRBJ2-3
CASKYGVGTDTQYF
TGCGCCAGCAAGTACGGGGTGGGCACAGATACGCAGTATTTT
>TRBV6-2/TRBV6-3|-|few|TRBJ1-4
CASSYGPSVPRNEKLFF
TGTGCCAGCAGTTACGGGCCTTCCGTCCCGCGTAATGAAAAACTGTTTTTT
>TRBV4-2|-|-|TRBJ2-7
CASSQVQGSPYEQYF
TGTGCCAGCAGCCAAGTCCAAGGGAGTCCCTACGAGCAGTACTTC
>TRBV3-1/TRBV3-2|-|-|TRBJ1-2
CASSQGSGGLYGYTF
TGTGCCAGCAGCCAAGGTTCGGGGGGCCTCTATGGCTACACCTTC
>TRBV27|-|-|TRBJ2-2
CAARRGLVGELFF
TGTGCAGCCCGGAGGGGATTGGTCGGGGAGCTGTTTTTT
>TRBV5-1|-|-|TRBJ2-3
CASSLPSEASTDTQYF
TGCGCCAGCAGCCTGCCTTCAGAGGCTAGCACAGATACGCAGTATTTT